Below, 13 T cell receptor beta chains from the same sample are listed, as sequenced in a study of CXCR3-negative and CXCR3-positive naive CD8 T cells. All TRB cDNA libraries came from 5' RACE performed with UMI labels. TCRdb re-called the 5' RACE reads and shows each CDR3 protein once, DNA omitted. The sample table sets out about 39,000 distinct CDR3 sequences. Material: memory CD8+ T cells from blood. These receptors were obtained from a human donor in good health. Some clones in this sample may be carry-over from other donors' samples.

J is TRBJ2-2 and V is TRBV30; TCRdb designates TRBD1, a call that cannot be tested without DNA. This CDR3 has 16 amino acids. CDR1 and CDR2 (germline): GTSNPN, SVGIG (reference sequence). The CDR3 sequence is CAWSDPPGQGTGELFF.

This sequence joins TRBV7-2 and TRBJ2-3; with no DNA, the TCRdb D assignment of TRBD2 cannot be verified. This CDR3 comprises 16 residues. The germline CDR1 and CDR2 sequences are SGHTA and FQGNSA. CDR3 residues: CASSFETGLVLREQYF.

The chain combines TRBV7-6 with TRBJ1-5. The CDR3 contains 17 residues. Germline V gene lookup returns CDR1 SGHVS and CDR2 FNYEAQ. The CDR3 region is CASSPNPNPRVNQPQHF.

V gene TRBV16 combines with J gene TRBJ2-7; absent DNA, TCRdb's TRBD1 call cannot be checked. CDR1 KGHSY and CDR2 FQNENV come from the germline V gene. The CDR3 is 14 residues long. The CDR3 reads CASSQSAPPGEQYF.

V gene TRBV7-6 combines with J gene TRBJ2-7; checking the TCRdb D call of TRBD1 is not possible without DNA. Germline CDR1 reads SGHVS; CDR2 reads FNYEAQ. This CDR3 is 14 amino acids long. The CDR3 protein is CASSEGQGSNEQYF. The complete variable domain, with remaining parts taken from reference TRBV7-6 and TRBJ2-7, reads GAGVSQSPRYKVTKRGQDVALRCDPISGHVSLYWYRQALGQGPEFLTYFNYEAQQDKSGLPNDRFSAERPEGSISTLTIQRTEQRDSAMYRCASSEGQGSNEQYFGPGTRLTVT.

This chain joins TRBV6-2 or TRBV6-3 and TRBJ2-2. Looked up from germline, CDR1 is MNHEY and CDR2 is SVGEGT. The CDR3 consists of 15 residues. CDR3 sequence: CASTTGGLDTGELFF.

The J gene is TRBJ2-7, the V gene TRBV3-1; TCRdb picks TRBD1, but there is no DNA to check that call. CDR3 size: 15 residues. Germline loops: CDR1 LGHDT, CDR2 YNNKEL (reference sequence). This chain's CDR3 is CASSPQNRKAYEQYF.

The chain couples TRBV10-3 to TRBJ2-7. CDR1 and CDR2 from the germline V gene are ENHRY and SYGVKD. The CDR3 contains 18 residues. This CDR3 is CAISESVSGQDASYEQYF.

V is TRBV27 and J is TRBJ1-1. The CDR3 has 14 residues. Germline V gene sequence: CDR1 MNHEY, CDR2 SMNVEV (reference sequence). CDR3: CASSLSLGNTEAFF.

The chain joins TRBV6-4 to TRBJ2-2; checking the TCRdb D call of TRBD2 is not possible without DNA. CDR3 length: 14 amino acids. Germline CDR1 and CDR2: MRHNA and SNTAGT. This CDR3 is CASSERGDTGELFF.

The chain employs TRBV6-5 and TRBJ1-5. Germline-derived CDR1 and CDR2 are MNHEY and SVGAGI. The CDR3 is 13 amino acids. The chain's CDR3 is CASSYVSNQPQHF.

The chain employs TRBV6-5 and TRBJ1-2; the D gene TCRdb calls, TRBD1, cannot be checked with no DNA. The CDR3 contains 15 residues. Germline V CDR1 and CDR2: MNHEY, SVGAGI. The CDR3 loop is CASSYGGQGARGYTF.

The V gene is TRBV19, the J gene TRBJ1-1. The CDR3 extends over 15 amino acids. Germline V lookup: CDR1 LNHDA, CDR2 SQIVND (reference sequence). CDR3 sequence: CASSISDSGNTEAFF.